This T cell receptor (beta chain) stems from a study of T cell responses to AZD1222 COVID-19 vaccine. The overall study: The study pooled second doses at about 4 or about 12 weeks. Study outcomes and limitations: There were mostly white British donors and more females than males, and clonal diversity was possibly underestimated.

For this clone: As yet, its antigen is unknown.

CDR1 and CDR2 from the germline V gene are MNHEY and SVGAGI. The CDR3 runs 15 residues. Trimming at V came to 6 bases and at J to 1 base, leaving 6 bases not matched to a gene. Libraries were prepared by immunoSEQ multiplex PCR; TCRdb keeps only in-frame clonotypes and omits some of them. The sample records 100,000 to 120,000 clones, around 93% being singletons. The chain links TRBV6-5 to TRBJ1-1; 9 bases agree with TRBD1. This sample comprised peripheral blood, obtained on day 0 of AZD1222 vaccination. This TCR was recovered from an adult in good health. For the CDR3, the DNA is TGTGCCAGCAGAATAGGACAGGGGAGGAACACTGAAGCTTTCTTT. Translating gives CASRIGQGRNTEAFF.